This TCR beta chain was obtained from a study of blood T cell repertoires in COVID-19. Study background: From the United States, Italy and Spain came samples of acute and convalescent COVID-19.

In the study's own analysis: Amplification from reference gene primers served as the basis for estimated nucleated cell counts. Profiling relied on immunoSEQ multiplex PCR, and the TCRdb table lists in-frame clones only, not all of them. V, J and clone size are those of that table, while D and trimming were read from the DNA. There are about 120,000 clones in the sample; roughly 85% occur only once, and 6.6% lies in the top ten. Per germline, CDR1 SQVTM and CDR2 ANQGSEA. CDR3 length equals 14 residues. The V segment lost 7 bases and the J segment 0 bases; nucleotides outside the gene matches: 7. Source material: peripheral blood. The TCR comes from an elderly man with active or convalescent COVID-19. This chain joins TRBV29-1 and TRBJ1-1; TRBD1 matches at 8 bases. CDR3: CSAGTGVMNTEAFF. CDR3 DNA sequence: TGCAGCGCCGGGACAGGCGTAATGAACACTGAAGCTTTCTTT.